These T cell receptor beta chains were read from a single sample in a study of a mutant IDH1 vaccine in newly diagnosed glioma. The assay was immunoSEQ multiplex PCR, and TCRdb's table has in-frame clones only and misses some. The table has around 80,000 clones, around 83% seen once. These TCRs are of unknown antigen specificity. Specimen: PBMCs, collected from a glioma patient whose treatment included an IDH1 peptide vaccine. These receptors all stem from a woman between 45 and 60 years old with glioma. The CDR3 runs from the conserved cysteine through the conserved F or W. The order of the fields is clone size, CDR3 length, D gene, V gene, J gene, CDR3 DNA, CDR3 protein. D genes are given only for firm matches. Clone size appears in some rows only: once, few, many, or a class for an expanded clone.

>.|13|.|TRBV27|TRBJ2-7
TGTGCCAGCAGTCCGCCCCTCTCCTACGAGCAGTACTTC
CASSPPLSYEQYF
>.|13|TRBD2|TRBV19|TRBJ2-7
TGTGCCAGTCGAAGCGGGGCCTCCTACGAGCAGTACTTC
CASRSGASYEQYF
>.|15|TRBD1|TRBV19|TRBJ2-2
TGTGCCAGTAGTATAGCACAGGGGGTCCCCGGGGAGCTGTTTTTT
CASSIAQGVPGELFF
>.|15|.|TRBV4-1|TRBJ2-2
TGCGCCAGCAGCCAAGAAACAGGGTGGGCCGGGGAGCTGTTTTTT
CASSQETGWAGELFF
>.|13|.|TRBV7-3|TRBJ1-1
TGTGCCAGCAGCTCCGACAGAGGTACTGAAGCTTTCTTT
CASSSDRGTEAFF
>.|19|TRBD1|TRBV4-1|TRBJ2-3
TGCGCCAGCAGCCAAGATTCCCTAATAGGACAGGTTAGCACAGATACGCAGTATTTT
CASSQDSLIGQVSTDTQYF
>.|18|.|TRBV27|TRBJ2-1
TGTGCCAGCAGTATCCTCGGGCTTACAGGACGACAATACAATGAGCAGTTCTTC
CASSILGLTGRQYNEQFF
>.|13|.|TRBV18|TRBJ2-1
TGTGCCAGCTCGGGGGGACAGTACAATGAGCAGTTCTTC
CASSGGQYNEQFF
>.|14|.|TRBV15|TRBJ2-7
TGTGCCACCAGCACTGGCGGAGACGGCTACGAGCAGTACTTC
CATSTGGDGYEQYF
>.|14|.|TRBV2|TRBJ2-5
TGTGCCAGCAGATCTTCCGGACAGCAAGAGACCCAGTACTTC
CASRSSGQQETQYF
>.|13|.|TRBV9|TRBJ2-7
TGTGCCAGCAGCGTAGGGGGGGACTACGAGCAGTACTTC
CASSVGGDYEQYF
>.|13|.|TRBV7-9|TRBJ1-1
TGTGCCAGCAGCCCCAACACGGACACTGAAGCTTTCTTT
CASSPNTDTEAFF
>.|17|.|TRBV5-1|TRBJ2-1
TGCGCCAGCAGCTTGAGGGGACCCGTATCGGCTTACAATGAGCAGTTCTTC
CASSLRGPVSAYNEQFF
>once|16|.|TRBV7-2|TRBJ1-2
TGTGCCAGCAGCTTAGGGGGCTCAGGGCTCCCTCTTGGCTACACCTTC
CASSLGGSGLPLGYTF
>.|15|TRBD2|TRBV11-2|TRBJ2-5
TGTGCCAGCAGCTTTGGCGCGGGAGGGCCTGAGACCCAGTACTTC
CASSFGAGGPETQYF
>once|14|.|TRBV15|TRBJ1-2
TGTGCCACCAGCAGGGAGGGGTACGTCTATGGCTACACCTTC
CATSREGYVYGYTF
>.|12|.|TRBV7-9|TRBJ2-7
TGTGCCAGCAGCGGACAGTATGTCGAGCAGTACTTC
CASSGQYVEQYF
>.|16|TRBD2|TRBV5-4|TRBJ2-7
TGTGCCAGCAGCCCCCGGAGCGGGAGTCCCCGTTACGAGCAGTACTTC
CASSPRSGSPRYEQYF
>.|17|TRBD2|TRBV7-8|TRBJ2-1
TGTGCCAGCAGCCCCCCCCGAGCGCGCGGGAGGGCGAATGAGCAGTTCTTC
CASSPPRARGRANEQFF
>.|14|.|TRBV5-1|TRBJ2-1
TGCGCCAGCAGCTCCCCCATGGGGAGCGGGGAGCAGTTCTTC
CASSSPMGSGEQFF
>once|14|.|TRBV27|TRBJ2-1
TGTGCCAGCGATACGAAATTAGGGGCCAATGAGCAGTTCTTC
CASDTKLGANEQFF
>once|16|TRBD2|TRBV5-1|TRBJ2-1
TGCGCCAGCAGCAAAAGACTAGCGGGTGGATACAATGAGCAGTTCTTC
CASSKRLAGGYNEQFF
>.|17|TRBD2|TRBV7-9|TRBJ2-7
TGTGCCAGCATCTCAATCATCGGGGTAGCGGGAGATTACGAGCAGTACTTC
CASISIIGVAGDYEQYF
>.|14|.|TRBV12-5|TRBJ2-7
TGTGCTAGTGGTTTCTTGGGGGGTACGGGGGAGCAGTACTTC
CASGFLGGTGEQYF
>few|14|TRBD2|TRBV4-1|TRBJ2-3
TGCGCCAGCAGCCCGCGGGAGGGAGCAGATACGCAGTATTTT
CASSPREGADTQYF
>few|16|TRBD1|TRBV5-6|TRBJ1-5
TGTGCCAGCAGCTTTTTTACGCAGGGGGCGGCTCAGCCCCAGCATTTT
CASSFFTQGAAQPQHF
>.|13|.|TRBV6-4|TRBJ2-4
TGTGCCAGCAGTCCCGAGGCCGGAAGCATTCAGTACTTC
CASSPEAGSIQYF
>.|18|.|TRBV5-3|TRBJ2-7
TGTGCCAGAAGCTTGGGTGCTGAACCCGGGACTTACGCCTACGAGCAGTACTTC
CARSLGAEPGTYAYEQYF
>once|16|.|TRBV7-3|TRBJ2-3
TGTGCCAGCAGCCCTCTAGAGGCCCCGGGCACAGATACGCAGTATTTT
CASSPLEAPGTDTQYF
>.|15|TRBD2|TRBV7-2|TRBJ2-1
TGTGCCAGCAGTCGGGCGCGGGGGGGCGGAACTGAGCAGTTCTTC
CASSRARGGGTEQFF